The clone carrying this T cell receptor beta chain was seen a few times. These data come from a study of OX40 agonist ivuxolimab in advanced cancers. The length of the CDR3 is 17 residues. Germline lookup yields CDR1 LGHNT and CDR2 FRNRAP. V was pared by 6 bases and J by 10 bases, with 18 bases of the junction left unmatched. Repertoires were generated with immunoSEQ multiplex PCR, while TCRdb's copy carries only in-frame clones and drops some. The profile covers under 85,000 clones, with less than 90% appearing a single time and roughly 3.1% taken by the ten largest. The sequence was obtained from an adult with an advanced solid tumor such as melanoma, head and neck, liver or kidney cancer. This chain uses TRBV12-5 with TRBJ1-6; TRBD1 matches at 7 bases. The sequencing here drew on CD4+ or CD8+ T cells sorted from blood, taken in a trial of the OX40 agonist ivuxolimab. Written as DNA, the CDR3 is TGTGCTAGTGGGAACCGGGACAGTTCCACCAAGGGATCACCCCTCCACTTT. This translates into CASGNRDSSTKGSPLHF.